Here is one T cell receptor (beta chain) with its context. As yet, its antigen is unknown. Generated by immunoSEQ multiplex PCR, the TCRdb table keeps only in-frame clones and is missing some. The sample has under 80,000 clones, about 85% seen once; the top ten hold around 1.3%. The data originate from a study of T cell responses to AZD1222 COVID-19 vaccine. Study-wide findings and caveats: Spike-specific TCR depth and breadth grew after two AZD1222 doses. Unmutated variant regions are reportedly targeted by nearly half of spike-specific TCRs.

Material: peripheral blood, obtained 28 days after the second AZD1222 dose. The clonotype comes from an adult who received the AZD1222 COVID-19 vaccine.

The CDR3 DNA reads TGTGCCAGTAGTGGATCTAAGTGGGACTACTTCTACAATGAGCAGTTCTTC. Translation gives CASSGSKWDYFYNEQFF. The chain links TRBV19 to TRBJ2-1, with 7 bases matching TRBD2. Trimming at V came to 5 bases and at J to 3 bases, leaving 13 bases not matched to a gene. From germline, CDR1 is LNHDA and CDR2 SQIVND (reference sequence). The CDR3 totals 17 residues.